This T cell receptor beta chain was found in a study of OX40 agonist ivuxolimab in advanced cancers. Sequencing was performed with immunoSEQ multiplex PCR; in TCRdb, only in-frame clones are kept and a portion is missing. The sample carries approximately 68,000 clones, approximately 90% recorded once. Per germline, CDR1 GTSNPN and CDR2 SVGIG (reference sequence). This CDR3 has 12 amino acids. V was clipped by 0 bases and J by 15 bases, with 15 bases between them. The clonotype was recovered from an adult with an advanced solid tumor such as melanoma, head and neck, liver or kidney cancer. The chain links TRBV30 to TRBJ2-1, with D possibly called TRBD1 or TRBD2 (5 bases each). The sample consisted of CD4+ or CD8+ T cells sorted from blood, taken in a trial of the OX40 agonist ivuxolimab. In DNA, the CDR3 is TGTGCCTGGAGTGTCCTCGGGGCTGGGGCGTTCTTC. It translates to CAWSVLGAGAFF.